These 8 T cell receptor beta chains came from one sample sequenced in a study of CD8 T cells in ankylosing spondylitis. TCRdb re-called the 5' RACE reads through MiXCR, storing one row per CDR3 protein. The sample lists about 340,000 distinct CDR3 sequences; roughly 14% were seen once. Sequencing was performed on blood, either unsorted or a sorted T cell fraction (not recorded which). The receptor set was obtained from a male donor with ankylosing spondylitis or in good health (not recorded which).

The chain couples TRBV4-1 to TRBJ2-1; 7 positions agree with TRBD2. The CDR3 sequence is 16 residues long. J gave up 7 bases and V 0 bases, and 9 bases lay outside the gene matches. Germline V gives CDR1 MGHRA, CDR2 YSYEKL. The DNA of the CDR3 is TGCGCCAGCAGCCAAGATCCGGGCGGGAGTGGAAATGAGCAGTTCTTC. It is translated as CASSQDPGGSGNEQFF.

Only a few counts were recorded for this clonotype. This chain connects TRBV29-1 to TRBJ1-1; 7 nucleotides line up with TRBD1. Germline V lookup: CDR1 SQVTM, CDR2 ANQGSEA. The CDR3 contains 15 residues. The J segment lost 5 bases and the V segment lost 5 bases, leaving 14 bases of the junction unmatched. DNA for the CDR3: TGCAGCGTTCAGGGGGGGGGAGGAAGGTCAACTGAAGCTTTCTTT. It translates to CSVQGGGGRSTEAFF.

The DNA for the CDR3 is TGTGCCAGCAGCGGATACAGGGGGCAATACGAGCAGTACTTC. It codes for CASSGYRGQYEQYF. The chain couples TRBV7-9 to TRBJ2-7, with 9 bases lining up with TRBD1. Germline V lookup: CDR1 SEHNR, CDR2 FQNEAQ (reference sequence). This CDR3 is 14 amino acids long. The trim removed 5 bases at V and 4 bases at J, leaving 6 bases unmatched.

This chain uses TRBV3-1 with TRBJ2-3; possibly TRBD2 for D (6 bases). This CDR3 is built from 16 residues. The germline V gene encodes CDR1 LGHDT and CDR2 YNNKEL (reference sequence). The V end was cut by 3 bases, the J end by 6 bases, with 19 bases between. CDR3 coding DNA: TGTGCCAGCAGCCAGGGACTGGAAATCCTGAGGGATACGCAGTATTTT. Translated, it gives CASSQGLEILRDTQYF.

This clonotype was seen at least ten times. The chain carries TRBV12-3 or TRBV12-4 and TRBJ2-2; TRBD1 agrees at 7 bases. CDR3 length: 21 amino acids. V lost 3 bases, J lost 0 bases, and 19 bases stayed unmatched. CDR3 bases: TGTGCCAGCAGTTTCGGCCCGACAGGGAATATAGGGCGCGCGAACACCGGGGAGCTGTTTTTT. Translation gives CASSFGPTGNIGRANTGELFF.

The chain couples TRBV7-2 to TRBJ1-1; D perhaps matches TRBD1 (5 bases). V lost 2 bases, J lost 6 bases, and 10 bases lay in between. Germline V gene lookup returns CDR1 SGHTA and CDR2 FQGNSA. The CDR3 has 13 amino acids. Here the CDR3 DNA reads TGTGCCAGCAGCTTAAAAGGGGTCGCTGAAGCTTTCTTT. Amino acid sequence: CASSLKGVAEAFF.

This clonotype turned up a few times. The chain links TRBV5-1 to TRBJ2-3; D perhaps matches TRBD1 (6 bases). Trimming removed 0 bases at V and 2 bases at J, with 10 bases between. CDR3 length equals 15 residues. Germline CDR1 reads SGHRS; CDR2 reads YFSETQ. CDR3 residues: CASSLGQVVTDTQYF. CDR3 nucleotide sequence: TGCGCCAGCAGCTTGGGACAGGTTGTCACAGATACGCAGTATTTT.

This clonotype has only a few counts. The rearrangement links TRBV27 to TRBJ2-1; 9 bases are a match to TRBD1. CDR1 and CDR2 from the germline V gene are MNHEY and SMNVEV (reference sequence). V shed 8 bases, J shed 4 bases, and the junction held 12 bases outside the gene matches. The CDR3 has 16 amino acids. CDR3 DNA: TGTGCCAGCTGGGGGTCCGGGACAGGGCATTACAATGAGCAGTTCTTC. It is translated as CASWGSGTGHYNEQFF.